This T cell receptor beta chain appears in the sequencing data of a study of Ad26.COV2.S vaccination and SARS-CoV-2 variants (dated by TCRdb to about 2021). Study-level background: Donors in the vaccine arm were drawn from COV1001, a phase I-IIa trial of Ad26.COV2.S in healthy adults that was multicentre, randomized, double-blind and placebo-controlled. Participants in the trial were split at random into five groups of five each, receiving low-dose or high-dose Ad26.COV2.S once or twice, or else placebo on both occasions. TCRbeta repertoire sequencing served as the tool for gauging how specific and how broad the SARS-CoV-2-reactive T cell receptors were following Ad26.COV2.S vaccination. The TCR-sequenced set comprised around 30 samples: about 19 Ad26.COV2.S vaccine recipients, 5 placebo recipients and 8 SARS-CoV-2 convalescent individuals. Ad26.COV2.S was administered intramuscularly at a dose of 5x10^10 or 1x10^11 viral particles, either as one shot or as two shots given 56 days apart. Throughout the experiments and outcome assessment, investigators stayed blinded to trial group allocation. On the study overall, not on this receptor specifically: The study was not powered for comparison of responses between vaccine doses or regimens. Ad26.COV2.S recipients had higher spike-specific TCR breadth than placebo recipients (P = 0.0014). Comparable non-spike TCR breadth was observed between vaccine and placebo recipients, consistent with only spike being contained in the vaccine. It was noted by the authors that total T cell responses may have been underestimated by the TCR breadth and depth analyses. After vaccination, substantial breadth of spike-specific CD8+ and CD4+ T cell responses was reported.

TCRbeta CDR3 regions were sequenced with the immunoSEQ Assay. After extraction, genomic DNA underwent amplification by bias-controlled multiplex PCR, followed by high-throughput sequencing. Concerning the study's data processing: To quantify the absolute abundance of every unique TCRbeta CDR3 region, sequences were collapsed and filtered. Usable DNA was measured by amplifying reference genes present in all nucleated cells, and TCRbeta template counts were normalized to that usable DNA to estimate T cell fraction. Repertoire TCRs were annotated as SARS-CoV-2-specific by exact matching of V gene, CDR3 amino acid sequence and J gene to a known reactive TCR set. The reference SARS-CoV-2 TCR set came from MIRA and was filtered for enrichment in COVID-19-positive ImmuneCODE repertoires, removing public or cross-reactive TCRs. Using the MIRA antigens, annotated TCRs were further analysed by specific ORF or by position within an ORF. Breadth was defined as the number of annotated unique rearrangements divided by the total number of unique productive rearrangements, and depth was defined as the summed frequency of the annotated unique rearrangements. Two-sided Wilcoxon rank-sum tests were used to compare TCR breadth between groups. In TCRdb, the immuneACCESS table is reduced to in-frame sequences with V and J assigned. These tables do not hold every clone; where another copy was compared, an unresolved V gene accounts for under half, and the others remain unexplained. D and trimming come from the DNA, and the V and J calls and clone size come from that table. The sample contains 300,000 to 400,000 clones, about nine tenths of them found a single time. Jointly, the top ten make up roughly 3.2% of the sample.

The sample's treatment or condition, from its label and the paper: 15 to 20 received Ad26.COV2.S at low or high dose, single or two shots; about five received placebo; per-sample allocation not given. Repertoires of vaccine and placebo recipients were sequenced from samples taken on day 63 after the first injection. Cohort 1b enrolled 25 or so adults aged 18-55 years at a single site in Boston, USA, between 29 July and 7 August 2020. As a vaccine, Ad26.COV2.S was a replication-incompetent adenovirus type 26 vector that expressed a prefusion-stabilized SARS-CoV-2 spike protein derived from the original Wuhan strain. Comment on this clone: No antigen is known for it. No much larger clonotype is one base removed from it; base qualities were not supplied.

Material: peripheral blood, obtained in a trial of Ad26.COV2.S vaccine versus placebo. This sequence was found in a person between 18 and 65 years old who received the Ad26.COV2.S COVID-19 vaccine or a placebo.

The bases read TGTGCCAGCAGACCTCGGACGCCCTGGGACACTGAAGCTTTCTTT. Its protein reads: CASRPRTPWDTEAFF. This receptor chain uses TRBV6-2 or TRBV6-3 and TRBJ1-1; the D segment cannot be called with confidence. In the germline V gene, CDR1 corresponds to MNHEY and CDR2 to SVGEGT. Including the terminal cysteine and phenylalanine, the CDR3 comprises 15 residues. Left in the record is the CDR3 DNA by itself, 45 bases read in frame from the first base. V drops 6 bases and J drops 3 bases, leaving 17 bases in between.